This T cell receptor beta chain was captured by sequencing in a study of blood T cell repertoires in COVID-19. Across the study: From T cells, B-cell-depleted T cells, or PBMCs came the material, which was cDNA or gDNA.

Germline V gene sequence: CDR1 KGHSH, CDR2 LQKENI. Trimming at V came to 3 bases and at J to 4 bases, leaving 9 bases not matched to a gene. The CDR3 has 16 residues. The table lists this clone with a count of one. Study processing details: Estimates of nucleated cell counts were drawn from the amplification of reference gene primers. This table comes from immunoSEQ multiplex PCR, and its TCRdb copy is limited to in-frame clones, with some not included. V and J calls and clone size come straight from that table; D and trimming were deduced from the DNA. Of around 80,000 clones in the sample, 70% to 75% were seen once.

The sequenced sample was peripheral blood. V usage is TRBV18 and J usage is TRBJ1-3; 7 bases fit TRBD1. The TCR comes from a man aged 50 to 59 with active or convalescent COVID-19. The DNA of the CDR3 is TGTGCCAGCTCACCTACAGGGGCCCTGCAAGGAAACACCATATATTTT. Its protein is CASSPTGALQGNTIYF.